Sequencing of this TCR beta chain was carried out in a study of identical twins (dated by TCRdb to 2015 to 2016). Broadly, across the study: TCR alpha and beta repertoires from monozygotic twins, unrelated adults of various ages and cord blood were deep-sequenced to test whether fetal clonotypes persist. To rule out contamination, replicate twin experiments were performed at different times with different library preparation protocols. The paper as a whole reports these results and caveats: Invariant T cells such as MAIT and iNKT could partly confound zero-insertion analyses, although diverse VJ usage argued against such confounding for most clonotypes. In monozygotic twins, out-of-frame TCR alpha sharing was systematically underestimated by recombination models, although the models agreed with sharing between unrelated individuals. Compared with coincidental sharing between unrelated individuals, out-of-frame TCR alpha sequences shared between twins showed an excess of sequences with low generation probability. Abundant cord blood beta clonotypes had fewer insertions, young adult naive repertoires showed a similar but weaker trend, and memory repertoires showed no such trend. A weaker excess of twin sharing was found in beta out-of-frame sequences because the signal-to-noise ratio was lowered by fewer shared sequences. Because the same donors could not be followed over many years, the conclusions depended on cross-sectional statistical analysis.

Library prep was done by 5' RACE. Sequencing used an Illumina HiSeq 2000. A universal primer binding site was introduced by template switching, and a unique molecular identifier was present in the final cDNA, enabling accurate counting of TCR cDNA molecules. First-strand cDNA for TCR alpha and beta chains was synthesized from specific primers in the conserved constant-segment region. Each cDNA library was double barcoded, with a SMART-Mk sample barcode plus Illumina barcodes, to control for contamination. TruSeq adapter sequences along with Illumina sample barcodes were introduced in two successive PCR steps. Sequencing of the TCR alpha and beta cDNA libraries was done on the Illumina HiSeq platform using custom primers. In the paper's pipeline: MiGEC was used to process raw reads and extract unique molecular identifiers, and MiXCR was used to find CDR3 positions. Recombination models were inferred per individual with the repgenHMM and IGoR tools using an EM algorithm. Shared clonotypes were analyzed with the tcR package in R, and sharing was normalized by the product of cloneset sizes. Out-of-frame nonproductive sequences were analyzed to study raw recombination free of thymic and clonal selection effects. TCRdb reprocessing: public reads trimmed at Q25 with fastp, clones called with MiXCR, in-frame beta chains kept. Rows with one shared CDR3 protein collapse into an entry with the most common genes and DNA. None of the V and J calls come from the authors' own analysis; TCRdb made them. This sample is represented by around 1.7 million distinct CDR3 sequences; about 32% of them were singletons. About 0.25% of the sample goes to the ten largest clones.

In its sample, this clonotype was seen a few times. There is no known antigen for this receptor. An end of the junction does not agree with germline; a read error may underlie this. Every donor in the study was a healthy Caucasian. Inclusive of the bounding cysteine and phenylalanine, the CDR3 is 14 residues long. Only the CDR3 portion is preserved as DNA: 42 bases, with reading frame beginning at the first base. From the germline V gene, CDR1 is MGHRA and CDR2 is YSYEKL. Material: cord blood. This receptor was identified in a newborn girl in good health. The sequence links TRBV4-1 to TRBJ1-4, and TRBD1 matches 8 of the central bases. In nucleotide form, the sequence is TGCGCCAGCCGCCATATCGGACAGGGAGGAAAACTGTTTTTT. Its protein reads: CASRHIGQGGKLFF.